Sequencing of this TCR beta chain was carried out in a study of T cells in Graves' hyperthyroidism and ophthalmopathy. Germline loops: CDR1 DFQATT, CDR2 SNEGSKA (reference sequence). This CDR3 is built from 13 residues. V was trimmed by 0 bases and J by 1 base, leaving 6 bases between them. In regard to this clonotype: Its antigen is undetermined.

What was amplified from RNA transcripts were TCR beta CDR3 regions. The primer set for the first-round RT-PCR of the TCR CDR3 was HTBI. One entry per CDR3 protein, called by TCRdb with MiXCR from the multiplex PCR reads. The sample holds approximately 510,000 distinct CDR3 sequences, 46% seen once. Overall study results and limits: In the blood, most expanded thyroid clonotypes above 0.001 appeared as well. Ophthalmopathy could be told apart from stable hyperthyroidism with a 13 V-J model.

The chain employs TRBV20-1 and TRBJ1-1; D is ambiguous. This sequence originates from an adult woman with Graves' disease, either hyperthyroidism or ophthalmopathy (not recorded which). Sample: peripheral blood or thyroid tissue (not recorded which). The CDR3 sequence: CSARDRRNTEAFF. CDR3 sequence (DNA): TGCAGTGCTAGAGATAGGAGGAACACTGAAGCTTTCTTT.